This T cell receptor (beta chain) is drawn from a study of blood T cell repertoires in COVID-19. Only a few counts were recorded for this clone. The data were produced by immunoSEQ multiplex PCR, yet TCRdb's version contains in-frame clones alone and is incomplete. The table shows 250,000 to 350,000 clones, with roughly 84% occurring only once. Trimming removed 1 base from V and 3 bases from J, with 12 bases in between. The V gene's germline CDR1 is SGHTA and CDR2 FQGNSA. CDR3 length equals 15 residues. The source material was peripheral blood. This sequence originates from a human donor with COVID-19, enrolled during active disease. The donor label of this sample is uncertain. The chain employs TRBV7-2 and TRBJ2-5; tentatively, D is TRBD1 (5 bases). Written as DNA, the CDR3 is TGTGCCAGCAGCTTAGTTTTAGGGGTTGAAGAGACCCAGTACTTC. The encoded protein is CASSLVLGVEETQYF.